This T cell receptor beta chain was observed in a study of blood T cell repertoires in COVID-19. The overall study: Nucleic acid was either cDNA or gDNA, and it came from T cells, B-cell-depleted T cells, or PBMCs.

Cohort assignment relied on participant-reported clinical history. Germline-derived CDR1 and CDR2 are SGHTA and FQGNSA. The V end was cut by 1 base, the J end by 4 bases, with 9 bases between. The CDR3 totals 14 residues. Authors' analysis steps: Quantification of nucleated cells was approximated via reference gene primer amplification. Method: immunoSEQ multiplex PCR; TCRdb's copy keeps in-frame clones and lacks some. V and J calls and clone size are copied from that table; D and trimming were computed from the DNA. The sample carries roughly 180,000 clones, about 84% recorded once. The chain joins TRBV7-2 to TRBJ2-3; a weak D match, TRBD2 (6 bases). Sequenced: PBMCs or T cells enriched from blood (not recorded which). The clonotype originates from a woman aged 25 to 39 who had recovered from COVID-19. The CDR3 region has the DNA TGTGCCAGCAGCTTAGTGGGGGGTGCAGATACGCAGTATTTT. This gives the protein CASSLVGGADTQYF.